The clone carrying this TCR beta chain was counted a single time. Its antigen is as yet unknown. PCR used 60 Vbeta primers and 13 Jbeta primers. Repertoires were generated with immunoSEQ multiplex PCR, while TCRdb's copy carries only in-frame clones and drops some. The table has over 25,000 clones, 62% seen once. This specimen belongs to a study of cytomegalovirus exposure and HLA in healthy donors. Findings and limits, study-wide: In a later analysis, at a false discovery rate of 0.05, approximately 15,000 TCR beta sequences matched HLA alleles. In a later analysis, TCR association rates varied by HLA locus: DRB1 most, HLA-C fewest.

This CDR3 is 15 amino acids long. Losses at the gene ends were 1 base for V and 7 bases for J; bases not matched to a gene: 1. Germline V lookup: CDR1 SGHVS, CDR2 FNYEAQ. This sequence joins TRBV7-6 and TRBJ1-6; 10 nucleotides align to TRBD1. The sample taken for sequencing was PBMCs. This TCR came from a male donor in good health and CMV-seropositive. CDR3 DNA: TGTGCCAGCAGCTTAGAGGGACAGGGGAATTCACCCCTCCACTTT. As protein: CASSLEGQGNSPLHF.